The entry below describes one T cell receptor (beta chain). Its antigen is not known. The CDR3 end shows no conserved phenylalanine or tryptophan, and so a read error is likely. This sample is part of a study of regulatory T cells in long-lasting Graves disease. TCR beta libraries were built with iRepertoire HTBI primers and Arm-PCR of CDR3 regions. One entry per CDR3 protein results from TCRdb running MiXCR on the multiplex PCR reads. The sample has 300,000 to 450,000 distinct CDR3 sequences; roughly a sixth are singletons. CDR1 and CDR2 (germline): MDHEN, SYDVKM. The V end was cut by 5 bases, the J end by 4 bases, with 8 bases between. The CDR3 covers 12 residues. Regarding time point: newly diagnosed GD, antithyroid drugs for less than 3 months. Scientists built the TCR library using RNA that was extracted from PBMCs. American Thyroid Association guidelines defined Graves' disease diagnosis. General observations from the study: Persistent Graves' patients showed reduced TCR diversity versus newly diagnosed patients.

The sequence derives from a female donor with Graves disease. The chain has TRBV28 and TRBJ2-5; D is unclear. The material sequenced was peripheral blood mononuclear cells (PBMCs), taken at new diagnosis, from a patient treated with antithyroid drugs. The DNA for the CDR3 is TGTGCCAGCAGTCTAACGGGAGAGACCCAGTACTCC. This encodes CASSLTGETQYS.